This T cell receptor (beta chain) was observed in a study of cytomegalovirus exposure and HLA in healthy donors. Study-level results: A later analysis reported that several of the most significant clusters appeared to be linked to common viral pathogens, among them Epstein-Barr virus.

With regard to this clone: Its antigen is not known.

With 4 bases clipped from V and 6 bases from J, the junction kept 11 bases outside the gene matches. CDR3 size: 17 residues. Germline CDR1 is SGHDN and CDR2 is FVKESK. PCR used 60 Vbeta primers and 13 Jbeta primers. Using immunoSEQ multiplex PCR, the repertoire was profiled, and TCRdb retains in-frame clones only, with some absent. The table lists 150,000 to 200,000 clones, 77% of them singletons. The sample comprised PBMCs. The chain combines TRBV14 with TRBJ2-1; 11 nucleotides match TRBD2. The clonotype comes from a woman aged 35 to 49 in good health and CMV-seropositive. This CDR3 reads CASSRRGGLAGGNEQFF. The CDR3 DNA is TGTGCCAGCAGCCGAAGAGGTGGTCTAGCGGGAGGCAATGAGCAGTTCTTC.